The clone carrying this TCR beta chain was detected ten times or more. Antigen specificity is unknown. The data are from a study of Graves' ophthalmopathy and Graves' hyperthyroidism. Calling hyperthyroidism stable required that no ophthalmopathy show up within 18 months of follow-up. Study-level points and caveats: Blood contained most expanded thyroid clonotypes exceeding 0.001 frequency.

Trimming stripped 0 bases from V and 4 bases from J, with 6 bases between. Germline assignment: CDR1 LNHDA and CDR2 SQIVND (reference sequence). The CDR3 sequence is 13 residues long. Amplified material comprised TCR beta CDR3 regions derived from RNA transcripts. Following a first-round RT-PCR that used HTBI primers, a second-round multiplex PCR was carried out. Using its own MiXCR run on the multiplex PCR reads, TCRdb lists one record per CDR3 protein. The table lists hundreds of thousands of distinct CDR3 sequences, 22% of them singletons, with approximately 7% in the top ten. Sequencing was done on a sample of peripheral blood. The receptor was isolated from a woman under 30 with stable Graves' hyperthyroidism. Some clones in this sample may be carry-over from other donors' samples. The rearrangement links TRBV19 to TRBJ1-2; unclear D gene. The CDR3 region is CASSIEHVYGYTF. The CDR3 bases are TGTGCCAGTAGTATAGAACACGTCTATGGCTACACCTTC.